The 32 T cell receptor beta chains given below trace back to one sample, sequenced in a study of cytomegalovirus exposure and HLA in healthy donors. Researchers ran the PCR with 60 Vbeta and 13 Jbeta primers. The assay was immunoSEQ multiplex PCR, and TCRdb's table has in-frame clones only and misses some. Here the sample spans over 110,000 clones, over 70% being singletons. Sequences were obtained from PBMCs. Source of these receptors: a man between 18 and 29 years old in good health and CMV-seronegative.

This clone showed up just a few times. This sequence joins TRBV6-6 and TRBJ1-1; 8 bases fit TRBD1. Germline assignment: CDR1 MNHNY and CDR2 SVGAGI (reference sequence). The CDR3 length is 14 residues. Trimming at V came to 6 bases and at J to 4 bases, leaving 7 bases not matched to a gene. CDR3 in DNA: TGTGCCAGCAGATCGGACAGGGCGGGCACTGAAGCTTTCTTT. This codes for CASRSDRAGTEAFF.

In its sample, this clone was seen a few times. The rearrangement links TRBV6-1 to TRBJ1-5; 9 bases are shared with TRBD1. Germline-derived CDR1 and CDR2 are MNHNS and SASEGT. The CDR3 runs 15 residues. V lost 4 bases and J lost 7; bases outside the gene matches: 8. The DNA of the CDR3 is TGTGCCAGCAGTGGCTTAGGGACAGGGCGACAGCCCCAGCATTTT. Amino acid sequence: CASSGLGTGRQPQHF.

V is TRBV4-1 and J is TRBJ2-2; weak D call: TRBD2 (6 bases). The CDR3 extends over 14 amino acids. The germline V and J ends were trimmed by 5 bases and 8 bases, with 15 bases remaining between them. CDR1 is MGHRA, CDR2 YSYEKL, per germline. The CDR3 nucleotides read TGCGCCAGCAGCTCGCGGACCCTAGCGGGGGAGCTGTTTTTT. It translates to CASSSRTLAGELFF.

V and J are TRBV19 and TRBJ2-7, with D tentatively TRBD2 (5 bases). The CDR3 contains 15 residues. Germline V gene sequence: CDR1 LNHDA, CDR2 SQIVND (reference sequence). The V end was cut by 3 bases, the J end by 2 bases, with 14 bases between. CDR3 sequence: CASSMSRARTYEQYF. The CDR3 region has the DNA TGTGCCAGTAGTATGTCGCGGGCGAGGACCTACGAGCAGTACTTC.

The CDR3 coding sequence is TGTGCCAGTAGTCCCCGTGACAGACCTCAAGAGACCCAGTACTTC. The encoded protein is CASSPRDRPQETQYF. The chain combines TRBV19 with TRBJ2-5, with D perhaps TRBD1 (5 bases). The length of the CDR3 is 15 residues. V gave up 5 bases and J gave up 2 bases, with 15 bases separating them. In germline, CDR1 is LNHDA, CDR2 SQIVND (reference sequence).

The genes are TRBV4-3 and TRBJ2-5, with D tentatively TRBD2 (5 bases). Germline V gene data show CDR1 as LGHNA and CDR2 as YSLEER. CDR3 length: 14 amino acids. Trimming left V 0 bases short and J 5 bases short, with 10 bases between. The CDR3 DNA sequence: TGCGCCAGCAGCCAAGAACTAGGGTTTGAGACCCAGTACTTC. It is translated as CASSQELGFETQYF.

A single count supports this clone. The V and J genes are TRBV9 and TRBJ1-1; tentatively, D is TRBD1 (6 bases). There are 13 residues in the CDR3. V shed 4 bases and J shed 0 bases, with 7 bases lying between them. The germline CDR1 and CDR2 sequences are SGDLS and YYNGEE. CDR3 region: CASSQGLNTEAFF. As DNA, the CDR3 is TGTGCCAGCAGCCAGGGGTTGAACACTGAAGCTTTCTTT.

The chain links TRBV19 to TRBJ1-1; D call uncertain. The CDR3 consists of 16 residues. V was clipped by 7 bases and J by 4 bases, with 22 bases between them. In germline, CDR1 is LNHDA, CDR2 SQIVND (reference sequence). This CDR3 is CASTITLGRIPTEAFF. Here the CDR3 DNA reads TGTGCCAGTACTATCACCCTCGGGAGGATTCCCACTGAAGCTTTCTTT.

This clone was observed once. The chain uses TRBV30 and TRBJ1-3; TRBD1 agrees at 8 bases. Trimming at V came to 0 bases and at J to 1 base, leaving 2 bases not matched to a gene. The CDR3 covers 15 residues. Germline V CDR1 and CDR2: GTSNPN, SVGIG (reference sequence). The CDR3 nucleotides are TGTGCCTGGAGTGTATACAGGGGGTCTGGAAACACCATATATTTT. It encodes CAWSVYRGSGNTIYF.

In its sample, this clone was seen once. This rearrangement joins TRBV7-9 to TRBJ2-7, with 8 positions matching TRBD1. With V trimmed by 6 bases and J by 7 bases, 17 bases remained unmatched. In germline, CDR1 is SEHNR, CDR2 FQNEAQ (reference sequence). CDR3 length: 16 amino acids. The CDR3 coding sequence is TGTGCCAGCAGTCTAAGACAGGGGCCTTCTCGAGGGGAGCAGTACTTC. Its translation is CASSLRQGPSRGEQYF.

This clone has only a few counts. CDR3 DNA sequence: TGTGCCAGCAGACGGGGGCCGGGCGACAGGGGTTCTGGCGAGCAGTACTTC. Protein sequence: CASRRGPGDRGSGEQYF. The chain recombines TRBV5-4 with TRBJ2-7; TRBD1 agrees at 8 bases. The trim removed 5 bases at V and 6 bases at J, leaving 19 bases unmatched. The CDR3 is 17 amino acids. Germline lookup yields CDR1 SGHNT and CDR2 YYREEE (reference sequence).

The chain links TRBV4-3 to TRBJ2-7; 7 positions agree with TRBD2. Germline assignment: CDR1 LGHNA and CDR2 YSLEER. V was pared by 0 bases and J by 0 bases, with 2 bases of the junction left unmatched. The CDR3 has 15 amino acids. The CDR3 sequence is CASSQEGGASYEQYF. In DNA form, the CDR3 reads TGCGCCAGCAGCCAAGAGGGAGGGGCCTCCTACGAGCAGTACTTC.

This CDR3 reads CAWRAGVGGYTF. In nucleotides, the CDR3 is TGTGCCTGGAGGGCAGGGGTTGGCGGCTACACCTTC. This chain joins TRBV30 and TRBJ1-2, with D possibly being TRBD1 (6 bases). Trimming shortened V by 3 bases and J by 8 bases, and 13 bases separated the two germline ends. CDR1 is GTSNPN, CDR2 SVGIG, per germline (reference sequence). The CDR3 has 12 amino acids.

The V call is TRBV2, the J call TRBJ2-7, with 7 bases aligning to TRBD1. The V gene end was trimmed by 6 bases and the J gene end by 2 bases; junction bases not matched to a gene: 10. CDR3 length: 15 amino acids. Germline CDR1 and CDR2: SNHLY and FYNNEI. DNA of the CDR3: TGTGCCAGCAGGAACAGGGGCCGGGGTACCTACGAGCAGTACTTC. This encodes CASRNRGRGTYEQYF.

CDR3 residues: CASSVVTGKTEAFF. The CDR3, as DNA: TGTGCCAGCAGCGTAGTAACAGGGAAGACTGAAGCTTTCTTT. The chain recombines TRBV9 with TRBJ1-1, with D perhaps matching TRBD1 (6 bases). This CDR3 is built from 14 residues. V shed 0 bases and J shed 5 bases, with 11 bases lying between them. The germline V gene encodes CDR1 SGDLS and CDR2 YYNGEE.

This chain uses TRBV4-3 with TRBJ2-5, with a weak D call TRBD2 (5 bases). The germline CDR1 and CDR2 sequences are LGHNA and YSLEER. V was pared by 1 base and J by 4 bases, with 16 bases between. CDR3 length: 16 residues. CDR3 in amino acids: CASSQGGSSVPETQYF. CDR3 nucleotides: TGCGCCAGCAGCCAAGGCGGGTCCTCCGTCCCAGAGACCCAGTACTTC.

This chain joins TRBV5-5 and TRBJ2-5, with D perhaps TRBD1 (6 bases). V shed 4 bases and J shed 4 bases, with 20 bases lying between them. Germline V gives CDR1 SGHKS, CDR2 YYEKEE (reference sequence). This CDR3 has 16 residues. CDR3 sequence reads: CASSDASRGLAETQYF. Here the CDR3 DNA reads TGTGCCAGCAGCGATGCATCCAGGGGTCTCGCAGAGACCCAGTACTTC.

Only a few counts were recorded for this clone. The chain employs TRBV6-6 and TRBJ2-7, with TRBD2 identical over 11 bases. In germline, CDR1 is MNHNY, CDR2 SVGAGI (reference sequence). This CDR3 is built from 14 residues. The V gene end was trimmed by 6 bases and the J gene end by 4 bases; junction bases not matched to a gene: 5. The CDR3 here is CASRETSGVYEQYF. The CDR3 bases are TGTGCCAGCAGGGAGACTAGCGGGGTTTACGAGCAGTACTTC.

The chain links TRBV11-2 to TRBJ2-1; possibly TRBD1 for D (6 bases). Germline V gene sequence: CDR1 SGHAT, CDR2 FQNNGV. This CDR3 region has 13 residues. V lost 1 base to trimming and J lost 7 bases, with 8 bases between them. The CDR3, as DNA: TGTGCCAGCAGCTTAGGGCAGGGGAATGAGCAGTTCTTC. It codes for CASSLGQGNEQFF.

The rearrangement uses TRBV5-4 and TRBJ1-4; 8 positions match TRBD1. From germline, CDR1 is SGHNT and CDR2 YYREEE (reference sequence). The trim removed 0 bases at V and 5 bases at J, leaving 3 bases unmatched. CDR3 size: 15 residues. The CDR3 DNA is TGTGCCAGCAGCTTGGTTGGGACAGGCAATGAAAAACTGTTTTTT. It yields the protein CASSLVGTGNEKLFF.

The chain couples TRBV19 to TRBJ1-5; D gene uncertain. The CDR3 spans 15 residues. With 1 base removed from V and 1 base from J, the gap between germline ends came to 8 bases. Germline CDR1 is LNHDA and CDR2 is SQIVND (reference sequence). The CDR3 DNA reads TGTGCCAGTAGTATAGGTTCATTCAGCAATCAGCCCCAGCATTTT. Its translation: CASSIGSFSNQPQHF.

This clone was observed a single time. The chain carries TRBV18 and TRBJ1-5, with D possibly TRBD1 on 5 matching bases. Trimming took 3 bases from V and 0 from J, leaving 21 bases between them. The germline CDR1 and CDR2 sequences are KGHSH and LQKENI. CDR3 length equals 19 residues. CDR3 bases: TGTGCCAGCTCACCTTGGGGCCAGACAGAAGATTATAGCAATCAGCCCCAGCATTTT. Amino acid sequence: CASSPWGQTEDYSNQPQHF. Full variable domain (outside the CDR3, taken from reference TRBV18 and TRBJ1-5): NAGVMQNPRHLVRRRGQEARLRCSPMKGHSHVYWYRQLPEEGLKFMVYLQKENIIDESGMPKERFSAEFPKEGPSILRIQQVVRGDSAAYFCASSPWGQTEDYSNQPQHFGDGTRLSIL.

The J gene is TRBJ2-3, the V gene TRBV12-5, with TRBD2 matching over 9 bases. Germline V gene lookup returns CDR1 LGHNT and CDR2 FRNRAP. The CDR3 has 15 amino acids. Trimming removed 6 bases from V and 2 bases from J; junction bases left unmatched: 6. CDR3 nucleotide sequence: TGTGCTAGTGGATATAGCGGGGGATTCACAGATACGCAGTATTTT. Protein sequence: CASGYSGGFTDTQYF.

The chain is built from TRBV25-1 and TRBJ1-4; TRBD1 matches 10 bases. V dropped 6 bases and J dropped 0; count of bases not matched to a gene: 7. The CDR3 has 17 amino acids. Germline V CDR1 and CDR2: MGHDK, SYGVNS. The CDR3 DNA sequence: TGTGCCAGCAGCGATGGACAGGGGGTCACAACTAATGAAAAACTGTTTTTT. This translates into CASSDGQGVTTNEKLFF.

This clone was seen a handful of times. The chain joins TRBV2 to TRBJ1-3; no clear D gene. The CDR3 is 15 amino acids. Between the trimmed V and J ends, which lost 2 bases and 4 bases, there was a span of 12 bases. Germline assignment: CDR1 SNHLY and CDR2 FYNNEI. CDR3 DNA: TGTGCCAGCAGTGAAACCGGGGTTGGGGGAAACACCATATATTTT. Residues: CASSETGVGGNTIYF.

The chain couples TRBV4-1 to TRBJ1-6; D not certain. The length of the CDR3 is 15 residues. V shed 2 bases and J shed 0 bases, with 5 bases lying between them. CDR1 is MGHRA and CDR2 is YSYEKL in the germline V gene. In nucleotides, the CDR3 is TGCGCCAGCAGCCAAATGAGCTCCTATAATTCACCCCTCCACTTT. This sequence encodes CASSQMSSYNSPLHF.

V and J are TRBV6-5 and TRBJ2-7; D possibly corresponds to TRBD1 (5 bases). V lost 5 bases, J lost 1 base, and 12 bases lay in between. From germline, CDR1 is MNHEY and CDR2 SVGAGI. CDR3 length: 14 residues. In DNA form, the CDR3 reads TGTGCCAGCAGTGAACAGGTCGGTTCCTACGAGCAGTACTTC. Translated: CASSEQVGSYEQYF.

The chain combines TRBV27 with TRBJ2-5, with 7 bases identical to TRBD1. Trimming cost V 5 bases and J 11 bases; bases outside gene matches: 8. This CDR3 spans 12 amino acids. Germline assignment: CDR1 MNHEY and CDR2 SMNVEV (reference sequence). The CDR3 reads CASSKTGTVQYF. The CDR3 bases are TGTGCCAGCAGTAAAACCGGGACAGTGCAGTACTTC.

The V and J genes are TRBV7-2 and TRBJ1-6; perhaps TRBD1 as D (5 bases). Per the germline V gene, CDR1 is SGHTA and CDR2 is FQGNSA. V was trimmed by 5 bases and J by 10 bases, leaving 18 bases between them. This CDR3 is built from 15 residues. The CDR3 coding sequence is TGTGCCAGCAGCCTCCAACCGGGGGGGGAATCACCCCTCCACTTT. Amino acid sequence: CASSLQPGGESPLHF. The whole variable domain, filled in from reference TRBV7-2 and TRBJ1-6, reads GAGVSQSPSNKVTEKGKDVELRCDPISGHTALYWYRQSLGQGLEFLIYFQGNSAPDKSGLPSDRFSAERTGGSVSTLTIQRTQQEDSAVYLCASSLQPGGESPLHFGNGTRLTVT.

With regard to this clone: One end of the junction varies from germline; a read error may be responsible. The chain combines TRBV11-2 with TRBJ2-1, with 8 bases aligning to TRBD1. Germline V gives CDR1 SGHAT, CDR2 FQNNGV. The CDR3 loop spans 16 amino acids. The DNA for the CDR3 is TGTGCCAGCAGCTCCCTCGGCGGGACAGGCCCGAATGGGCAGTTCTTC. It translates to CASSSLGGTGPNGQFF.

The J gene is TRBJ1-2, the V gene TRBV29-1; TRBD1 agrees at 11 bases. Germline trimming cut 5 bases from V and 3 bases from J; bases unmatched to any gene: 8. There are 15 residues in the CDR3. The germline CDR1 and CDR2 sequences are SQVTM and ANQGSEA. CDR3 region: CSVRGQGDPYYGYTF. CDR3 DNA sequence: TGCAGCGTTCGGGGACAGGGGGATCCTTACTATGGCTACACCTTC.

The chain couples TRBV7-2 to TRBJ2-7; 7 positions match TRBD1. Germline V gives CDR1 SGHTA, CDR2 FQGNSA. The CDR3 length is 15 residues. Trimming removed 4 bases from V and 3 bases from J; junction bases left unmatched: 9. CDR3 nucleotide sequence: TGTGCCAGCAGCTCTCTCGGGACAGACTACTACGAGCAGTACTTC. Its protein is CASSSLGTDYYEQYF.